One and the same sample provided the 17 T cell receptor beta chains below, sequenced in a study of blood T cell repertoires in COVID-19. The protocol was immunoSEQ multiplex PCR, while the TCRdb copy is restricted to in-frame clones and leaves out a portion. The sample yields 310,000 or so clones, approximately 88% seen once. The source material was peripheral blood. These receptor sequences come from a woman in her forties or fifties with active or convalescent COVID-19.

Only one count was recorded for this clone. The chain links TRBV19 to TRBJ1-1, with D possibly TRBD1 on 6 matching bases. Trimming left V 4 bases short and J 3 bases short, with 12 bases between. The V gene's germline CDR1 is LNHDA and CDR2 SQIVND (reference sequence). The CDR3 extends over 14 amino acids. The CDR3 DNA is TGTGCCAGTAGTAGCGGGGGCTCTTACACTGAAGCTTTCTTT. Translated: CASSSGGSYTEAFF.

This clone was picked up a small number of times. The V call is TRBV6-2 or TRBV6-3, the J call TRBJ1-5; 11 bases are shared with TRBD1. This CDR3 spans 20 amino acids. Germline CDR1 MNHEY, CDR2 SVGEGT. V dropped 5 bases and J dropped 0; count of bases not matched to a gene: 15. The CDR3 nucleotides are TGTGCCAGCAGTCCCCTTCCCGGGACAGGGGGGACCTATAGCAATCAGCCCCAGCATTTT. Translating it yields CASSPLPGTGGTYSNQPQHF.

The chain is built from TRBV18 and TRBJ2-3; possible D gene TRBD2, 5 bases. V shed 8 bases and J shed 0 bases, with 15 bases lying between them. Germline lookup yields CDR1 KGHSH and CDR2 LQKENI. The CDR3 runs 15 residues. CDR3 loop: CASPQGGSSTDTQYF. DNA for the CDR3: TGTGCCAGCCCCCAAGGCGGGTCCAGCACAGATACGCAGTATTTT.

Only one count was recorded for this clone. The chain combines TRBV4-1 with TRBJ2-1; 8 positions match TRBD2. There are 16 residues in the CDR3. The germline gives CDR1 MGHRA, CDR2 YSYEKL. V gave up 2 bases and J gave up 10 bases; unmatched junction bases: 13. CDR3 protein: CASSQLGLAGVREQFF. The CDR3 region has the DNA TGCGCCAGCAGCCAACTTGGGCTAGCGGGTGTCCGGGAGCAGTTCTTC.

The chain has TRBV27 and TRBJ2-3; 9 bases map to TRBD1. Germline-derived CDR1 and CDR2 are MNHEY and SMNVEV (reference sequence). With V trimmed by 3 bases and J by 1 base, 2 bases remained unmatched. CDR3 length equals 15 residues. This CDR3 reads CASSFWTGGTDTQYF. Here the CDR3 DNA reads TGTGCCAGCAGTTTCTGGACAGGGGGCACAGATACGCAGTATTTT.

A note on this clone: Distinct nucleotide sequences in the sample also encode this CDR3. The CDR3 is CASSQDRNQPQHF. CDR3 DNA: TGCGCCAGCAGCCAAGATCGGAATCAGCCCCAGCATTTT. The chain combines TRBV4-1 with TRBJ1-5; D remains unclear. The V gene's germline CDR1 is MGHRA and CDR2 YSYEKL. The germline V and J ends were trimmed by 0 bases and 4 bases, with 4 bases remaining between them. The CDR3 has 13 residues.

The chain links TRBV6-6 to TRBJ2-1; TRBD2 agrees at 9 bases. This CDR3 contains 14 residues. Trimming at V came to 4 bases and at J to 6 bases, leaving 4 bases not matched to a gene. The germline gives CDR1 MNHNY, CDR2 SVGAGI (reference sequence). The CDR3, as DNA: TGTGCCAGCAGTTCCGCACTAGCGGGCAATGAGCAGTTCTTC. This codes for CASSSALAGNEQFF.

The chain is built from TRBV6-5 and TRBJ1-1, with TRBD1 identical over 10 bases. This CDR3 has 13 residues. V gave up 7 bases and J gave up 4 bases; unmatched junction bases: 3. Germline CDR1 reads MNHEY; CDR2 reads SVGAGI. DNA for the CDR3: TGTGCCAGCAAGACAGGGGGCGGCACTGAAGCTTTCTTT. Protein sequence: CASKTGGGTEAFF.

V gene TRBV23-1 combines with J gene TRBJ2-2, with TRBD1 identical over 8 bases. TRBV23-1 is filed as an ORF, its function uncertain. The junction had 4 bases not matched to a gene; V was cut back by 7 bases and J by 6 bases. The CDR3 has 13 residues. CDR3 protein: CASTGGGSGELFF. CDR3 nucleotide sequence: TGCGCCAGCACAGGGGGCGGTTCCGGGGAGCTGTTTTTT.

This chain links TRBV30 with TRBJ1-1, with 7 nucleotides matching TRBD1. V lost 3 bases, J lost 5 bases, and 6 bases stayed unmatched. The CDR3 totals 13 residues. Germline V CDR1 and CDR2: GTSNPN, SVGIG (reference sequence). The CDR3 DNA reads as TGTGCCTGGAGGACCAGCAGGGGGACTGAAGCTTTCTTT. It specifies CAWRTSRGTEAFF.

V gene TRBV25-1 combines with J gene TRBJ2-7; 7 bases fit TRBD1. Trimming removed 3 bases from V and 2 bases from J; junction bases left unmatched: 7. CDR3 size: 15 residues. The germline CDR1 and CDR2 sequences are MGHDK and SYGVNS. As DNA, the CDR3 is TGTGCCAGCAGTGAGGGGACAGCCTTGACCTACGAGCAGTACTTC. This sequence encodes CASSEGTALTYEQYF.

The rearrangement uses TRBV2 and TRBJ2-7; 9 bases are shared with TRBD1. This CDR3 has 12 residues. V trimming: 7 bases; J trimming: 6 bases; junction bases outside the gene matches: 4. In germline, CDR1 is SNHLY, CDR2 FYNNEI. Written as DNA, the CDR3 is TGTGCCAGCACCGGGACAGGGCGCGAGCAGTACTTC. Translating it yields CASTGTGREQYF.

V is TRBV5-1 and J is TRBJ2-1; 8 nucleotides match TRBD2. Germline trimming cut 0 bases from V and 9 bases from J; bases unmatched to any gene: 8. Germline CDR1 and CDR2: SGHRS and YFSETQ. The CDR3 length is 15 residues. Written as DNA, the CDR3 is TGCGCCAGCAGCTTGGGCCCGGGACTAGATATTGAGCAGTTCTTC. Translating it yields CASSLGPGLDIEQFF.

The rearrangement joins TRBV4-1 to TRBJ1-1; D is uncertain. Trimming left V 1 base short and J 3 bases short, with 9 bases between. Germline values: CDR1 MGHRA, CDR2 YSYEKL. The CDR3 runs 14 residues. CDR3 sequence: CASSQVTGDTEAFF. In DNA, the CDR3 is TGCGCCAGCAGCCAAGTGACCGGGGACACTGAAGCTTTCTTT.

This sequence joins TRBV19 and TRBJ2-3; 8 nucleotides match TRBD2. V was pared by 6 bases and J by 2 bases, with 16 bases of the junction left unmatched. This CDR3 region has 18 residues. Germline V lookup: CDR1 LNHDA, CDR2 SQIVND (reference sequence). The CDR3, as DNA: TGTGCCAGTAGAAAACTCTCCGGGGGGGGACGGAACACAGATACGCAGTATTTT. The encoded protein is CASRKLSGGGRNTDTQYF.

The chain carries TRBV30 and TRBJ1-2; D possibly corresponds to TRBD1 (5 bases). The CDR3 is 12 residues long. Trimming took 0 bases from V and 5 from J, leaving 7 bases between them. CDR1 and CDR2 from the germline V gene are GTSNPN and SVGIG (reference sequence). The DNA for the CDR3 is TGTGCCTGGAGTGTACAGGAGTATGGCTACACCTTC. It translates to CAWSVQEYGYTF.

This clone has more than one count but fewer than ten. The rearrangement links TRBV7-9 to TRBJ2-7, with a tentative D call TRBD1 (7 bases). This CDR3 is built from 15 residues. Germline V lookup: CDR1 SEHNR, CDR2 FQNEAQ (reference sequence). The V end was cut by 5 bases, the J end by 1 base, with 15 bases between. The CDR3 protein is CASSPGGQASYEQYF. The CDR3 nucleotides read TGTGCCAGCAGCCCAGGGGGGCAGGCGTCCTACGAGCAGTACTTC. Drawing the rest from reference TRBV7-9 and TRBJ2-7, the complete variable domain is DTGVSQNPRHKITKRGQNVTFRCDPISEHNRLYWYRQTLGQGPEFLTYFQNEAQLEKSRLLSDRFSAERPKGSFSTLEIQRTEQGDSAMYLCASSPGGQASYEQYFGPGTRLTVT.